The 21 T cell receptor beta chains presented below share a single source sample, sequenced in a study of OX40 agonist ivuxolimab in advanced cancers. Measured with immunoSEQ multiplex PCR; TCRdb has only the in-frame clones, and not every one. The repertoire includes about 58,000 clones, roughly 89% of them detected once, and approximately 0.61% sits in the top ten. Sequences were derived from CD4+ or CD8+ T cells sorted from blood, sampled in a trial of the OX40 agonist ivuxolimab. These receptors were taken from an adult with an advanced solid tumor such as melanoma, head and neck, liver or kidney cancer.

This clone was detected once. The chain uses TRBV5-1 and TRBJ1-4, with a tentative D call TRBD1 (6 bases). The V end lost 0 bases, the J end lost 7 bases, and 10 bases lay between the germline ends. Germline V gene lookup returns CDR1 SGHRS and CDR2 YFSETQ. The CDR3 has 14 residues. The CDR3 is CASSLDRVGEKLFF. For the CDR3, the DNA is TGCGCCAGCAGCTTGGACAGGGTCGGTGAAAAACTGTTTTTT.

The CDR3 DNA follows: TGTGCCAGTAGTCCCCTGGCCCAGCATAGGAGTGGCTACACCTTC. Amino acid sequence: CASSPLAQHRSGYTF. V gene TRBV19 combines with J gene TRBJ1-2; D is uncertain. This CDR3 region has 15 residues. Per the germline V gene, CDR1 is LNHDA and CDR2 is SQIVND (reference sequence). Trimming stripped 5 bases from V and 7 bases from J, with 20 bases between.

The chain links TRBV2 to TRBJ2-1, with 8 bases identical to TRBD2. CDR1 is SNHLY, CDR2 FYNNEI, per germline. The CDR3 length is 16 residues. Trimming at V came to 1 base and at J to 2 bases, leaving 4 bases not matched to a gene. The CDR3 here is CASSEETSVAYNEQFF. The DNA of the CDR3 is TGTGCCAGCAGTGAAGAGACTAGCGTGGCCTACAATGAGCAGTTCTTC.

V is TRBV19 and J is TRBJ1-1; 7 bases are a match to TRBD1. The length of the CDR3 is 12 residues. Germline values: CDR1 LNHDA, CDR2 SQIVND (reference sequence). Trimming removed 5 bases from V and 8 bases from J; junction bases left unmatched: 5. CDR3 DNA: TGTGCCAGTAGTGTCGCGACAGGGGAAGCTTTCTTT. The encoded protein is CASSVATGEAFF. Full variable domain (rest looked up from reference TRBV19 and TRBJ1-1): DGGITQSPKYLFRKEGQNVTLSCEQNLNHDAMYWYRQDPGQGLRLIYYSQIVNDFQKGDIAEGYSVSREKKESFPLTVTSAQKNPTAFYLCASSVATGEAFFGQGTRLTVV.

In nucleotides, the CDR3 is TGTGCCAGCAGCCCCCGGCTGGACAGGGGTAACGTCGGGTCCTACGAGCAGTACTTC. Protein: CASSPRLDRGNVGSYEQYF. The V gene is TRBV7-3, the J gene TRBJ2-7; 9 bases fit TRBD1. Germline assignment: CDR1 SGHTA and CDR2 FQGTGA. The CDR3 is 19 residues long. The J segment lost 1 base and the V segment lost 5 bases, leaving 18 bases of the junction unmatched.

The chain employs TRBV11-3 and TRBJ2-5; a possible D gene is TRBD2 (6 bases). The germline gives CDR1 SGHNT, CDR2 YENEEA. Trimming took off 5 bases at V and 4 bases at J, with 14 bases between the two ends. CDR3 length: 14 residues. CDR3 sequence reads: CASSPREIGETQYF. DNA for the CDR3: TGTGCCAGCAGCCCCCGGGAGATTGGAGAGACCCAGTACTTC.

In DNA, the CDR3 is TGTGCCAGCAGCTTCGGCGGGGCTAGCACAGATACGCAGTATTTT. Amino acid sequence: CASSFGGASTDTQYF. The J gene is TRBJ2-3, the V gene TRBV7-9, with D possibly being TRBD2 (6 bases). With 3 bases removed from V and 0 bases from J, the gap between germline ends came to 10 bases. The CDR3 is 15 residues long. Germline V gene lookup returns CDR1 SEHNR and CDR2 FQNEAQ (reference sequence).

CDR3 sequence: CASSWSGGKTQYF. In nucleotides, the CDR3 is TGTGCCAGCAGCTGGAGTGGAGGAAAGACCCAGTACTTC. The chain combines TRBV7-9 with TRBJ2-5, with D perhaps matching TRBD2 (5 bases). V was clipped by 4 bases and J by 6 bases, with 12 bases between them. The CDR3 totals 13 residues. Germline CDR1 is SEHNR and CDR2 is FQNEAQ (reference sequence).

CDR3 DNA sequence: TGTGCCATCAGTTACAGGGAAAATCAGCCCCAGCATTTT. It codes for CAISYRENQPQHF. The chain combines TRBV10-3 with TRBJ1-5; a possible D gene is TRBD1 (6 bases). The CDR3 extends over 13 amino acids. Trimming shortened V by 5 bases and J by 4 bases, and 9 bases separated the two germline ends. Germline values: CDR1 ENHRY, CDR2 SYGVKD.

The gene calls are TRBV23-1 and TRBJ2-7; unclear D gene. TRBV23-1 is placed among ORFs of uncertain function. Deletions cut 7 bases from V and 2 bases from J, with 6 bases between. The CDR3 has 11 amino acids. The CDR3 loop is CASTSAYEQYF. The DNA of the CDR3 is TGCGCCAGCACCTCGGCCTACGAGCAGTACTTC.

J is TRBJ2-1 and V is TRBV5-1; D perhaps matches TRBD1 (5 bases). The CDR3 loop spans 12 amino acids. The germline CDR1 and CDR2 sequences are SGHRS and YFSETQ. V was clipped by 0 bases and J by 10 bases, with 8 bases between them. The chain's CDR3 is CASSLGPGEQFF. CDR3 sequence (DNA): TGCGCCAGCAGCTTGGGCCCAGGGGAGCAGTTCTTC.

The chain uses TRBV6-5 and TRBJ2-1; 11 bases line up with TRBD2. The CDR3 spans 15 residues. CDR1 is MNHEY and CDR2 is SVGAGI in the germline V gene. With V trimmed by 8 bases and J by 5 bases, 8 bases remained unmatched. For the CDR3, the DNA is TGTGCCAGCCGAATTAGCGGGAGGGCCGACAATGAGCAGTTCTTC. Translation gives CASRISGRADNEQFF.

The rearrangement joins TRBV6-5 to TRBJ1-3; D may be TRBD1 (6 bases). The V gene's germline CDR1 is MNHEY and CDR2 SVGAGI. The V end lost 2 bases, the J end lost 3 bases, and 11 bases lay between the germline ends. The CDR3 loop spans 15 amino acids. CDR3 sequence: CASSYRRTDGNTIYF. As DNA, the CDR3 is TGTGCCAGCAGTTACCGCAGGACAGATGGAAACACCATATATTTT.

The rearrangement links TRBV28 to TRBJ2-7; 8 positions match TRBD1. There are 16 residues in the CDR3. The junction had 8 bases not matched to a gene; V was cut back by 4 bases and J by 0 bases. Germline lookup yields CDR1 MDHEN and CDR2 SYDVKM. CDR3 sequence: CASSSPGQESSYEQYF. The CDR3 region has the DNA TGTGCCAGCAGTTCCCCGGGACAGGAGAGCTCCTACGAGCAGTACTTC.

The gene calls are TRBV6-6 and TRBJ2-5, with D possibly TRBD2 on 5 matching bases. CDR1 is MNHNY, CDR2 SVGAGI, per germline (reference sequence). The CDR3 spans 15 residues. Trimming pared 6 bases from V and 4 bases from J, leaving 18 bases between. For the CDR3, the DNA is TGTGCCAGCAGACAGACAAGACAAGGAGGAGAGACCCAGTACTTC. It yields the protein CASRQTRQGGETQYF.

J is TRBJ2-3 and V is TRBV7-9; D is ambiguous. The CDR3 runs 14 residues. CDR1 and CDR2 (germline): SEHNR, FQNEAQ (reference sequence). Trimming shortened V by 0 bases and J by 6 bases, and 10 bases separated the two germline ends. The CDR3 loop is CASSLAHGVDTQYF. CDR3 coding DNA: TGTGCCAGCAGCTTAGCGCATGGAGTGGATACGCAGTATTTT.

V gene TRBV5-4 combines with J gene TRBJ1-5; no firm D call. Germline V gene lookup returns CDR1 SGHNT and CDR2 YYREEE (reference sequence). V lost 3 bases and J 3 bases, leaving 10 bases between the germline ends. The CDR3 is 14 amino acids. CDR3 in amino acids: CASSWAGDNQPQHF. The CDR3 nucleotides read TGTGCCAGCAGCTGGGCAGGAGACAATCAGCCCCAGCATTTT.

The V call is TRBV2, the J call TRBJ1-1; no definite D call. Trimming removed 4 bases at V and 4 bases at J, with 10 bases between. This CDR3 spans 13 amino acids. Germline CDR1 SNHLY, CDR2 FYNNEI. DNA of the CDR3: TGTGCCAGCAGTGGAATCTGGGGCACTGAAGCTTTCTTT. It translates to CASSGIWGTEAFF. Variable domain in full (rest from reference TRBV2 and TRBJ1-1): EPEVTQTPSHQVTQMGQEVILRCVPISNHLYFYWYRQILGQKVEFLVSFYNNEISEKSEIFDDQFSVERPDGSNFTLKIRSTKLEDSAMYFCASSGIWGTEAFFGQGTRLTVV.

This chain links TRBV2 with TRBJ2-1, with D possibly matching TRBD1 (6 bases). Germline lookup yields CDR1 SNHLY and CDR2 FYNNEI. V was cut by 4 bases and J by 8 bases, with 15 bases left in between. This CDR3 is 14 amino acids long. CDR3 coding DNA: TGTGCCAGCAGTGGGGGGCTTCTTATGTATGAGCAGTTCTTC. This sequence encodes CASSGGLLMYEQFF. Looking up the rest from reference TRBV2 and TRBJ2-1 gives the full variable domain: EPEVTQTPSHQVTQMGQEVILRCVPISNHLYFYWYRQILGQKVEFLVSFYNNEISEKSEIFDDQFSVERPDGSNFTLKIRSTKLEDSAMYFCASSGGLLMYEQFFGPGTRLTVL.

The CDR3 nucleotides read TGTGCCAGCTCAGGGACAATCAATCAGCCCCAGCATTTT. The encoded protein is CASSGTINQPQHF. The chain carries TRBV18 and TRBJ1-5; tentative D call: TRBD1 (6 bases). V shed 5 bases and J shed 3 bases, with 8 bases lying between them. The CDR3 has 13 residues. Germline V CDR1 and CDR2: KGHSH, LQKENI.

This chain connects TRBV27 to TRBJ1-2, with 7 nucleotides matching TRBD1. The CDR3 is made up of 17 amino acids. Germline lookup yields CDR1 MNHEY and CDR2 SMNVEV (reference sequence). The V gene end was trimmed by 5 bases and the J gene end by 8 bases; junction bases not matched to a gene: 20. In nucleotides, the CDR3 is TGTGCCAGCAGTCCAGGGGGGTGGGACAGCTTCTTAGGGGGCTACACCTTC. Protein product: CASSPGGWDSFLGGYTF.